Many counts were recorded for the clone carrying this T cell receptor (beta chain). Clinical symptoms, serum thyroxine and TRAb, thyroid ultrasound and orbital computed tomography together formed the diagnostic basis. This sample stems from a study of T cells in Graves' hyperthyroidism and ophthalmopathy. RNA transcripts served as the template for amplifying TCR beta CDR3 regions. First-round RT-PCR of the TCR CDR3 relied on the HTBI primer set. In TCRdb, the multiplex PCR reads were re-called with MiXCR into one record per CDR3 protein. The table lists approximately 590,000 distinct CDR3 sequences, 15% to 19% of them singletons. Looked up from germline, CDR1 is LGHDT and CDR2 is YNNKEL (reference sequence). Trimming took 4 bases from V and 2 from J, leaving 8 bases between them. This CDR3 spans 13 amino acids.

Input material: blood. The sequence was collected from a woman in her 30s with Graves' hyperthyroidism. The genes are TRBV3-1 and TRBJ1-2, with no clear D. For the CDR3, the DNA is TGTGCCAGCAGCCTTAACGGGAACTATGGCTACACCTTC. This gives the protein CASSLNGNYGYTF.